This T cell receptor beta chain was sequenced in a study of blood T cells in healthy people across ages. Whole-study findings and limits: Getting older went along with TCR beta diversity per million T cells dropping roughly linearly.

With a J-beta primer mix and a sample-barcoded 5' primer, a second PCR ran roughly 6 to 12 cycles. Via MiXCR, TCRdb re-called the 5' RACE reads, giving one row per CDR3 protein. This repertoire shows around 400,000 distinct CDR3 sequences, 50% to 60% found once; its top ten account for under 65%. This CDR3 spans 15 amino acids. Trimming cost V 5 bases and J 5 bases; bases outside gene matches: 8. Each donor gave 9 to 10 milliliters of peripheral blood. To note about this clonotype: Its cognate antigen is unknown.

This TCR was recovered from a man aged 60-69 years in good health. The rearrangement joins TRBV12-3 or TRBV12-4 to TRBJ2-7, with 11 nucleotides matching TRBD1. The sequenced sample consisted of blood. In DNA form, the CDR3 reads TGTGCCAGCAGTCGGAGGACAGGGGGCGTGGACGAGCAGTACTTC. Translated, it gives CASSRRTGGVDEQYF.